Described below is a single T cell receptor beta chain sequence and its context. Its cognate antigen is unknown. Second-dose schedules of about 4 or about 12 weeks were combined. The CDR3 sequence is 12 residues long. Germline CDR1 SNHLY, CDR2 FYNNEI. The V gene lost 7 bases and the J gene lost 0 bases, with 7 bases spanning the gap. This entry is derived from a study of T cell responses to AZD1222 COVID-19 vaccine. Study conclusions and caveats: Among vaccine-associated CD4 TCRs, coverage spanned spike, with dominance at 160-218 and 743-854. Samples come after the peak T cell response, not at day 14. The donor group comprised mostly white British people and more females; the analysis possibly underestimated clonal diversity.

Sequencing used immunoSEQ multiplex PCR; TCRdb keeps in-frame clones, though not all of them. The sample comprises about 73,000 clones, 75% to 90% of which are singletons, and about 9.3% rests with the top ten. The sequencing used peripheral blood, collected 28 days after the second AZD1222 dose. V is TRBV2 and J is TRBJ2-7, with D hard to call. The TCR was taken from an adult who received the AZD1222 COVID-19 vaccine. The CDR3, as DNA: TGTGCCAGCACACTAACCTCCTACGAGCAGTACTTC. Translation: CASTLTSYEQYF.